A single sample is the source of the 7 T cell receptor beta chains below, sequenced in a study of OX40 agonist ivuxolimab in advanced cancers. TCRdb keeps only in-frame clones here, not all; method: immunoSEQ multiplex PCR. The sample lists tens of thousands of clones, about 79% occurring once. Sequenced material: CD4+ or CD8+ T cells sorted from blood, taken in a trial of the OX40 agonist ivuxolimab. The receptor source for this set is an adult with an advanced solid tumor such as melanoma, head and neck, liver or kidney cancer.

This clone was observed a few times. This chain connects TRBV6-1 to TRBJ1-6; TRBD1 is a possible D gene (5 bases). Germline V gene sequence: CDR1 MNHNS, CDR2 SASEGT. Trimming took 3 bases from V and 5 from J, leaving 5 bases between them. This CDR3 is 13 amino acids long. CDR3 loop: CASSDRDNSPLHF. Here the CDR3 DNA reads TGTGCCAGCAGTGACAGGGATAATTCACCCCTCCACTTT.

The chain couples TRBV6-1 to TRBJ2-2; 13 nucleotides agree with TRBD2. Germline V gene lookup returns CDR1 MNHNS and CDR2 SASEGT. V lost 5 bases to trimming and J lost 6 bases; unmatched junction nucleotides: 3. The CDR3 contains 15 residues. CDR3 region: CASSQTSGGAGELFF. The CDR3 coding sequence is TGTGCCAGCAGTCAAACTAGCGGGGGGGCCGGGGAGCTGTTTTTT.

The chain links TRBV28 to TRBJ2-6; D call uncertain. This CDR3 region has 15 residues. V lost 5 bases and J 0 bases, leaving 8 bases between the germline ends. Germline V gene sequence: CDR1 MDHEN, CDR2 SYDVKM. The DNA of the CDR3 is TGTGCCAGCAGTACCGGATACTCTGGGGCCAACGTCCTGACTTTC. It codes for CASSTGYSGANVLTF. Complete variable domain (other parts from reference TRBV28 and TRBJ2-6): DVKVTQSSRYLVKRTGEKVFLECVQDMDHENMFWYRQDPGLGLRLIYFSYDVKMKEKGDIPEGYSVSREKKERFSLILESASTNQTSMYLCASSTGYSGANVLTFGAGSRLTVL.

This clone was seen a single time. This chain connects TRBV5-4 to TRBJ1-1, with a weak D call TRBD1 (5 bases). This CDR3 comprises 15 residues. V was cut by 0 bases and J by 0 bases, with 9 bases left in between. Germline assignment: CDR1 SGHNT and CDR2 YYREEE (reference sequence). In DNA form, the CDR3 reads TGTGCCAGCAGCTTGGCCAGGGCCATGAACACTGAAGCTTTCTTT. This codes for CASSLARAMNTEAFF.

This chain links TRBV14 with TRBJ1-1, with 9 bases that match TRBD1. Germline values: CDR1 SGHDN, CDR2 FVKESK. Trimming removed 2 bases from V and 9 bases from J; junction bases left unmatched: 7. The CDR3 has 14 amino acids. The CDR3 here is CASSQWGQGTQAFF. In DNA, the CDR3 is TGTGCCAGCAGCCAATGGGGACAGGGTACTCAAGCTTTCTTT.

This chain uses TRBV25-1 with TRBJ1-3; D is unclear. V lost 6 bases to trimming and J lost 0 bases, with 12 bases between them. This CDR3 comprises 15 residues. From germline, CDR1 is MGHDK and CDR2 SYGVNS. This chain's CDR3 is CASRPAGDSGNTIYF. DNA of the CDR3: TGTGCCAGCAGGCCGGCTGGGGACTCTGGAAACACCATATATTTT. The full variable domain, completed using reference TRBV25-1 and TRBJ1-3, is EADIYQTPRYLVIGTGKKITLECSQTMGHDKMYWYQQDPGMELHLIHYSYGVNSTEKGDLSSESTVSRIRTEHFPLTLESARPSHTSQYLCASRPAGDSGNTIYFGEGSWLTVV.

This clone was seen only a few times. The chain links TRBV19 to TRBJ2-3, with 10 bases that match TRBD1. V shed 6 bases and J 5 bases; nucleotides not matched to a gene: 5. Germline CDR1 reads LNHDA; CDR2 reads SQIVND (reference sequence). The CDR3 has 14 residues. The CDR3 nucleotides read TGTGCCAGTAGAGACAGGGGGCGCGTAGATACGCAGTATTTT. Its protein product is CASRDRGRVDTQYF.